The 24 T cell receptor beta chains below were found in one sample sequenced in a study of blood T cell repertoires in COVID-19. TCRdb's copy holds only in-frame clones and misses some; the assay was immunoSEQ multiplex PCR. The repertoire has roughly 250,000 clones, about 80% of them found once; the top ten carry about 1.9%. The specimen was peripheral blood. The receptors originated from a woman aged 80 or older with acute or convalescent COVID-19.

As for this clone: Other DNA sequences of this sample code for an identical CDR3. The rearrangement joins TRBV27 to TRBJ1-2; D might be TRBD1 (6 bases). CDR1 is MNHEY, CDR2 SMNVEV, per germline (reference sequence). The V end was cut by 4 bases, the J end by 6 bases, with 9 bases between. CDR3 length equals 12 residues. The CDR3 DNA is TGTGCCAGCAGTTCCACAGGGCATGGCTACACCTTC. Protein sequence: CASSSTGHGYTF.

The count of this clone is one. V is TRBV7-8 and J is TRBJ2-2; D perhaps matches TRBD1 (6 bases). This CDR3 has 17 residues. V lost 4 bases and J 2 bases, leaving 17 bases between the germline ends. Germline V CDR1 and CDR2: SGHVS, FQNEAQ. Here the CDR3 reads CASSYNQGLLNTGELFF. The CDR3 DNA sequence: TGTGCCAGCAGCTACAATCAGGGGCTATTAAACACCGGGGAGCTGTTTTTT.

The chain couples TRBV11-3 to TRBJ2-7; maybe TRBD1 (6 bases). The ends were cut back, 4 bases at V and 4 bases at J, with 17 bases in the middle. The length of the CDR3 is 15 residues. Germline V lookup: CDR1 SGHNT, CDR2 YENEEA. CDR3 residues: CASSSGPGHGYEQYF. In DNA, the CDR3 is TGTGCCAGCAGCTCCGGACCGGGACATGGGTACGAGCAGTACTTC.

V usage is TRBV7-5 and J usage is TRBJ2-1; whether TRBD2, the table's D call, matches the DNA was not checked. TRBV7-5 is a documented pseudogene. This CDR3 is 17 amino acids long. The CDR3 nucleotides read TGTGCCAGAAGCTCGGGACTAGCGGGAGTTCTTGCCAATGAGCAGTTCTTC. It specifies CARSSGLAGVLANEQFF.

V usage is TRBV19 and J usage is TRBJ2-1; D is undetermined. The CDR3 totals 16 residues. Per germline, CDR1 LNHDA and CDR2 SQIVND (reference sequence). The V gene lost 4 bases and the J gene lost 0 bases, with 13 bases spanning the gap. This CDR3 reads CASSRSPGSSYNEQFF. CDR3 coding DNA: TGTGCCAGTAGTAGGTCTCCAGGTAGCTCCTACAATGAGCAGTTCTTC.

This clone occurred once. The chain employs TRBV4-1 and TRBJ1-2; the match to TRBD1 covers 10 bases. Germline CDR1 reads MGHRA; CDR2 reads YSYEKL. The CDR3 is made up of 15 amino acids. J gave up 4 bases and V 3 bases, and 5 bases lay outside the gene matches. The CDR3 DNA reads TGCGCCAGCAGCCACCCGGGACAGGGGATCTATGGCTACACCTTC. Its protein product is CASSHPGQGIYGYTF.

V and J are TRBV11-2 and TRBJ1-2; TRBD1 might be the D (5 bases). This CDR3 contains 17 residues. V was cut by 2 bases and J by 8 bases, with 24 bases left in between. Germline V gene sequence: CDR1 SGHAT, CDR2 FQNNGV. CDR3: CASSLLGQGKASDGYTF. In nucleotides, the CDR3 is TGTGCCAGCAGCTTATTGGGGCAGGGAAAAGCCTCCGACGGCTACACCTTC.

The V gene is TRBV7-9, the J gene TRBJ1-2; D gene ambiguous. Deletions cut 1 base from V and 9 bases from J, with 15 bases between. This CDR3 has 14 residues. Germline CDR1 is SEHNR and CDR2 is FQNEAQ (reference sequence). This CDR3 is CASSLGGTTSSYTF. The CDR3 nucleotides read TGTGCCAGCAGCTTAGGCGGTACCACTAGTAGCTACACCTTC.

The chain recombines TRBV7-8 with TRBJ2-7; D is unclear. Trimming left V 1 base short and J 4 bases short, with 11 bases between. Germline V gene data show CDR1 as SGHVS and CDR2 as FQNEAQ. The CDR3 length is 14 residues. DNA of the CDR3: TGTGCCAGCAGCTTAGTACAGATTGGGTACGAGCAGTACTTC. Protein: CASSLVQIGYEQYF.

The CDR3 is CASSQGTSGIYEQYF. The CDR3 DNA is TGTGCCAGCAGCCAAGGGACTAGCGGGATCTACGAGCAGTACTTC. This chain links TRBV4-2 with TRBJ2-7; 12 positions agree with TRBD2. V gave up 1 base and J gave up 3 bases; unmatched junction bases: 1. In germline, CDR1 is LGHNA, CDR2 YNFKEQ. This CDR3 region has 15 residues.

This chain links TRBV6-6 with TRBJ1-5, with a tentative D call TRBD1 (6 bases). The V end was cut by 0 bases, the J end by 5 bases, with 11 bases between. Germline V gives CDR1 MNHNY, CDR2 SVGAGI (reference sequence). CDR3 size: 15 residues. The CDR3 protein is CASSYSKGEHQPQHF. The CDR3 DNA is TGTGCCAGCAGTTACTCTAAGGGGGAGCATCAGCCCCAGCATTTT.

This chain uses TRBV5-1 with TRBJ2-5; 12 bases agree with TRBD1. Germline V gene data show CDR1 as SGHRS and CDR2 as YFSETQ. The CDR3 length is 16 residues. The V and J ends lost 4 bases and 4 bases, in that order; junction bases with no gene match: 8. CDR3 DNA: TGCGCCAGCAGCCTCCGGGACAGGGGGCTGGGAGAGACCCAGTACTTC. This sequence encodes CASSLRDRGLGETQYF.

The CDR3 region is CASSTGKEGVQETQYF. The CDR3 coding sequence is TGTGCCAGCAGCACCGGGAAGGAAGGAGTTCAAGAGACCCAGTACTTC. J is TRBJ2-5 and V is TRBV5-8; perhaps TRBD2 as D (5 bases). Looked up from germline, CDR1 is SGHTS and CDR2 is YDEGEE. The CDR3 spans 16 residues. The V and J ends lost 4 bases and 2 bases respectively, with 18 bases between them.

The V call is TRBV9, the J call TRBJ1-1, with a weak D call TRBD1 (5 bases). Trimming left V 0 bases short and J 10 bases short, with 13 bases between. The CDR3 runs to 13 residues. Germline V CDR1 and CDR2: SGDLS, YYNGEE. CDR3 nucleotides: TGTGCCAGCAGCGTAGCGGTTCAGGGCACAGCTTTCTTT. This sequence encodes CASSVAVQGTAFF.

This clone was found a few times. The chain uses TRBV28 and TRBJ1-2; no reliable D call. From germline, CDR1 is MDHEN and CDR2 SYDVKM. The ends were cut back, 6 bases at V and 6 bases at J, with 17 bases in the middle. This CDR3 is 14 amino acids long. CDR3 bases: TGTGCCAGCAGCCGCCCGGGAGAATATGATGGCTACACCTTC. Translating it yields CASSRPGEYDGYTF.

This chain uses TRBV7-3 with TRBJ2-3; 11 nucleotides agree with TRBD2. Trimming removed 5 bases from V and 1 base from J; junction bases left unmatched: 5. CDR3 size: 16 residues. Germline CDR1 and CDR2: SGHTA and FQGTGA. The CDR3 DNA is TGTGCCAGCAGCCCAAAACTAGCGGGGGGCACAGATACGCAGTATTTT. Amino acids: CASSPKLAGGTDTQYF.

The CDR3 bases are TGCGCCAGCAGCCAAGATCCGGGGGGTCGGAGGGGAGGTTCACCCCTCCACTTT. This codes for CASSQDPGGRRGGSPLHF. J is TRBJ1-6 and V is TRBV4-1; TRBD1 is a possible D gene (5 bases). Between the trimmed V and J ends, which lost 0 bases and 9 bases, there was a span of 21 bases. Germline loops: CDR1 MGHRA, CDR2 YSYEKL. CDR3 length: 18 amino acids.

The CDR3 here is CASSQQLTEAFF. CDR3 sequence (DNA): TGTGCCAGCTCACAACAGCTCACTGAAGCTTTCTTT. The chain combines TRBV18 with TRBJ1-1, with D hard to call. This CDR3 has 12 residues. The germline V and J ends were trimmed by 4 bases and 4 bases, with 7 bases remaining between them. Germline assignment: CDR1 KGHSH and CDR2 LQKENI.

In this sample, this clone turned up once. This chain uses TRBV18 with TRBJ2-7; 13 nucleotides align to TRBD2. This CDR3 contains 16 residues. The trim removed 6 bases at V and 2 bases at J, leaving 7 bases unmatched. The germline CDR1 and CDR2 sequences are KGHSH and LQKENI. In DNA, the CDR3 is TGTGCCAGCTCGGTAGAGGGGACTAGCGGGACCTACGAGCAGTACTTC. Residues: CASSVEGTSGTYEQYF.

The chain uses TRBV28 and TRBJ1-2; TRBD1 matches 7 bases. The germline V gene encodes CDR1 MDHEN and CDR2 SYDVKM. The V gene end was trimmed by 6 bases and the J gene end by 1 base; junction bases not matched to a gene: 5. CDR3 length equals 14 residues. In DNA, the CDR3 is TGTGCCAGCAGGACCTGGGACAGTAACTATGGCTACACCTTC. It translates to CASRTWDSNYGYTF.

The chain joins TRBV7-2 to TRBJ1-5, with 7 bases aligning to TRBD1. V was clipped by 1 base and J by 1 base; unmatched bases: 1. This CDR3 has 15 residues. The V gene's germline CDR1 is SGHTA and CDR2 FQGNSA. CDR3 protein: CASSLVRGSNQPQHF. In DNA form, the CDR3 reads TGTGCCAGCAGCTTAGTCAGGGGGAGCAATCAGCCCCAGCATTTT.

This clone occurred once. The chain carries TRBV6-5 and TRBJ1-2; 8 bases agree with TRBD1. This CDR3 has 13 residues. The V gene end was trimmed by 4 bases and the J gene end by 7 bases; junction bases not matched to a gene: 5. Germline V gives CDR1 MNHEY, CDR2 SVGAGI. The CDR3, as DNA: TGTGCCAGCAGTTTGGACAGGGCGGTTGGCTACACCTTC. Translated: CASSLDRAVGYTF.

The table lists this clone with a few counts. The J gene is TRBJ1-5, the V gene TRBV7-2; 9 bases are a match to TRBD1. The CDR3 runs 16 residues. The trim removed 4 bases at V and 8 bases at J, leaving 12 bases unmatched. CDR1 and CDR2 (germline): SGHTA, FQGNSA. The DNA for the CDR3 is TGTGCCAGCAGCTCGCAGGGGACAGGGACGGGGGAGCCCCAGCATTTT. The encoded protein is CASSSQGTGTGEPQHF. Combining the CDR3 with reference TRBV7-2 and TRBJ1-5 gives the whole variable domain GAGVSQSPSNKVTEKGKDVELRCDPISGHTALYWYRQSLGQGLEFLIYFQGNSAPDKSGLPSDRFSAERTGGSVSTLTIQRTQQEDSAVYLCASSSQGTGTGEPQHFGDGTRLSIL.

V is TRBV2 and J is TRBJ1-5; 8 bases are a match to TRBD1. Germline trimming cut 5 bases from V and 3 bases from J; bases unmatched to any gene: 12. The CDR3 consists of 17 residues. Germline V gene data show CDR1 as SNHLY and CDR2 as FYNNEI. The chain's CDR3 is CASSSTGGSGYNQPQHF. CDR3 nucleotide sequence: TGTGCCAGCAGTTCAACAGGGGGTTCGGGATACAATCAGCCCCAGCATTTT. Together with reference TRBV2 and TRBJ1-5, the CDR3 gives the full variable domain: EPEVTQTPSHQVTQMGQEVILRCVPISNHLYFYWYRQILGQKVEFLVSFYNNEISEKSEIFDDQFSVERPDGSNFTLKIRSTKLEDSAMYFCASSSTGGSGYNQPQHFGDGTRLSIL.